One sample yielded the 4 T cell receptor beta chains listed below, sequenced in a study of shared clonotypes between healthy human individuals. Only in-frame clones appear in the TCRdb table, and some are missing; sequencing was by immunoSEQ multiplex PCR. The table includes approximately 2.5 million clones, approximately 93% detected once. The material sequenced was naive CD4+ T cells from PBMCs. Subset specified: CD45RA+ positively selected. All receptors come from a man aged 18 to 29 in good health. Some clones in this sample may be carry-over from other donors' samples.

This chain links TRBV30 with TRBJ2-7; 10 bases are shared with TRBD2. Germline CDR1 reads GTSNPN; CDR2 reads SVGIG (reference sequence). After removal of 5 bases from V and 2 bases from J, the junction contained 6 bases not matched to a gene. CDR3 size: 14 residues. As DNA, the CDR3 is TGTGCCTGGGGGGTTAGCGGGAGGCCCTACGAGCAGTACTTC. This translates into CAWGVSGRPYEQYF. Looking up the rest from reference TRBV30 and TRBJ2-7 gives the full variable domain: SQTIHQWPATLVQPVGSPLSLECTVEGTSNPNLYWYRQAAGRGLQLLFYSVGIGQISSEVPQNLSASRPQDRQFILSSKKLLLSDSGFYLCAWGVSGRPYEQYFGPGTRLTVT.

The chain recombines TRBV11-2 with TRBJ2-7; the match to TRBD2 covers 7 bases. Germline lookup yields CDR1 SGHAT and CDR2 FQNNGV. The CDR3 length is 15 residues. V shed 0 bases, J shed 4 bases, and the junction held 6 bases outside the gene matches. DNA for the CDR3: TGTGCCAGCAGCTTAGAGGGCGGGAGTTGGTACGAGCAGTACTTC. This gives the protein CASSLEGGSWYEQYF. Complete variable domain (other parts from reference TRBV11-2 and TRBJ2-7): EAGVAQSPRYKIIEKRQSVAFWCNPISGHATLYWYQQILGQGPKLLIQFQNNGVVDDSQLPKDRFSAERLKGVDSTLKIQPAKLEDSAVYLCASSLEGGSWYEQYFGPGTRLTVT.

The rearrangement uses TRBV5-1 and TRBJ2-7; possible D gene TRBD2, 5 bases. The germline V gene encodes CDR1 SGHRS and CDR2 YFSETQ. Trimming stripped 3 bases from V and 3 bases from J, with 7 bases between. This CDR3 has 12 amino acids. The CDR3: CASSSGDYEQYF. The CDR3 bases are TGCGCCAGCAGCTCCGGGGACTACGAGCAGTACTTC. Supplemented by reference TRBV5-1 and TRBJ2-7, the full variable domain reads KAGVTQTPRYLIKTRGQQVTLSCSPISGHRSVSWYQQTPGQGLQFLFEYFSETQRNKGNFPGRFSGRQFSNSRSEMNVSTLELGDSALYLCASSSGDYEQYFGPGTRLTVT.

As regards this clone: At the DNA level, this CDR3 is encoded by other sequences in the same sample as well. The chain employs TRBV20-1 and TRBJ2-5, with D perhaps matching TRBD2 (6 bases). Germline V lookup: CDR1 DFQATT, CDR2 SNEGSKA (reference sequence). V lost 6 bases and J 1 base, leaving 6 bases between the germline ends. This CDR3 is 11 amino acids long. The CDR3 loop reads CSAGGQETQYF. As DNA, the CDR3 is TGCAGTGCGGGGGGCCAAGAGACCCAGTACTTC.